This T cell receptor (beta chain) was captured by sequencing in a study of blood T cell repertoires in COVID-19. About the study: PBMCs, B-cell-depleted T cells, or T cells provided the cDNA or gDNA that made up the material.

Trimming pared 3 bases from V and 2 bases from J, leaving 7 bases between. The CDR3 loop spans 13 amino acids. In germline, CDR1 is MNHNS, CDR2 SASEGT. The data were produced by immunoSEQ multiplex PCR, yet TCRdb's version contains in-frame clones alone and is incomplete. This sample has about 350,000 clones; roughly 87% occur once, and the top ten carry 0.9% to 1.2%. Allocation to cohorts depended on clinical history reported by the participants. The recovered donors of Cohort 3 showed two negative PCRs, clearance, or symptom resolution. The rearrangement links TRBV6-1 to TRBJ1-2; the D is unclear. The sequencing sample was made of PBMCs or T cells enriched from blood (not recorded which). The clonotype was recovered from a woman aged 30 to 39 who had recovered from COVID-19. The CDR3 here is CASSDRSNYGYTF. The CDR3 region has the DNA TGTGCCAGCAGTGACAGGTCCAACTATGGCTACACCTTC.